This entry is about one T cell receptor (beta chain). The sample comes from a study of blood T cell repertoires in COVID-19. Clones were read by immunoSEQ multiplex PCR, and TCRdb kept only the in-frame ones, dropping some. The data contain some 99,000 clones, roughly 89% of them singletons. The source material was peripheral blood. The clonotype originates from a human donor with COVID-19, enrolled during active disease. The donor label of this sample is uncertain.

CDR3 sequence reads: CASSLEGAGNQPQHF. As DNA, the CDR3 is TGCGCCAGCAGCTTGGAGGGGGCCGGGAATCAGCCCCAGCATTTT. The chain recombines TRBV5-1 with TRBJ1-5; 7 nucleotides line up with TRBD1. The V gene end was trimmed by 0 bases and the J gene end by 4 bases; junction bases not matched to a gene: 4. This CDR3 region has 15 residues. The V gene's germline CDR1 is SGHRS and CDR2 YFSETQ.